The clone carrying this T cell receptor (beta chain) was seen a handful of times. Its cognate antigen is unknown. The data derive from a study of long-term antiretroviral therapy in people with HIV. Overall study findings and caveats: CDR3 lengths in HIV samples spanned a narrower range than controls.

Version v3.0 of the immunoSEQ assay ran at survey level. The table came from immunoSEQ multiplex PCR; TCRdb's copy has only in-frame clones and leaves some out. The data show 20,000 to 30,000 clones, less than 80% seen once. Germline lookup yields CDR1 SEHNR and CDR2 FQNEAQ (reference sequence). The V gene end was trimmed by 10 bases and the J gene end by 0 bases; junction bases not matched to a gene: 1. This CDR3 contains 12 residues. The sample consisted of unsorted PBMCs, taken 1.2 years after starting antiretroviral therapy. J is TRBJ1-1 and V is TRBV7-9, with 8 nucleotides matching TRBD1. The source of this sequence is a woman between 35 and 50 years old with HIV. This CDR3 reads CATDRVNTEAFF. CDR3 bases: TGTGCCACGGACAGGGTGAACACTGAAGCTTTCTTT.